This T cell receptor (beta chain) is from a study of T cell changes during pregnancy in multiple sclerosis. The length of the CDR3 is 13 residues. V gave up 6 bases and J gave up 7 bases; unmatched junction bases: 5. Germline-derived CDR1 and CDR2 are SEHNR and FQNEAQ (reference sequence). Method: immunoSEQ multiplex PCR; TCRdb's copy keeps in-frame clones and lacks some. There are about 76,000 clones in the sample; 85% to 95% occur only once, and 2.5% to 3% lies in the top ten. The chain is built from TRBV7-9 and TRBJ1-5; 8 nucleotides agree with TRBD1. The sample consisted of peripheral blood, taken in the second trimester of pregnancy. This TCR derives from a female donor with multiple sclerosis, enrolled in a pregnancy study. CDR3 DNA sequence: TGTGCCAGCAGAAACGGACAGGGCCAGCCCCAGCATTTT. Its protein product is CASRNGQGQPQHF.